A selection of T cell receptor beta chains follows, all from one sample in a study of blood T cell repertoires in COVID-19. Only in-frame clones appear in the TCRdb table, and some are missing; sequencing was by immunoSEQ multiplex PCR. The data show around 140,000 clones, with around 84% seen just once and 7% to 10% held by the top ten. Input material: peripheral blood. The receptors were gathered from a woman in her sixties with acute or convalescent COVID-19. The CDR3 runs from the conserved cysteine through the conserved F or W. The D gene is left open where the match is weak. Clone size is not always given. Where it is, it says once, few, many or a class for expanded clones.

>TRBJ1-1|TRBV6-5|-|-
CASSLRVPNTEAFF
TGTGCCAGCAGCCTCCGAGTTCCGAACACTGAAGCTTTCTTT
>TRBJ1-6|TRBV6-5|-|-
CASRPTPGGNSPLHF
TGTGCCAGCAGACCGACTCCTGGGGGCAATTCACCCCTCCACTTT
>TRBJ1-6|TRBV9|-|-
CASSPPGSYNSPLHF
TGTGCCAGCAGCCCCCCCGGGTCCTATAATTCACCCCTCCACTTT
>TRBJ1-1|TRBV5-1|-|-
CASSLMANTEAFF
TGCGCCAGCAGCTTGATGGCGAACACTGAAGCTTTCTTT
>TRBJ2-7|TRBV4-1|-|few
CASSQVSGKQYF
TGCGCCAGCAGCCAAGTCTCGGGTAAGCAGTACTTC
>TRBJ1-1|TRBV19|-|-
CASSEGLRTEAFF
TGTGCCAGTAGTGAGGGTCTGAGGACTGAAGCTTTCTTT
>TRBJ2-7|TRBV7-6|-|-
CASSFSGTGPYEQYF
TGTGCCAGCAGTTTCTCCGGGACTGGGCCCTACGAGCAGTACTTC
>TRBJ2-1|TRBV27|-|once
CASSLVGAGNEQFF
TGTGCCAGCAGTTTGGTGGGGGCCGGGAATGAGCAGTTCTTC
>TRBJ1-5|TRBV6-5|-|-
CASSSGQGNLPQHF
TGTGCCAGCAGTTCCGGCCAGGGTAATCTGCCCCAGCATTTT
>TRBJ1-6|TRBV5-6|-|-
CASSLSGEWYSPLHF
TGTGCCAGCAGCTTGAGCGGGGAATGGTATTCACCCCTCCACTTT
>TRBJ1-2|TRBV30|-|-
CAWSEDTYGYTF
TGTGCCTGGAGTGAGGACACCTATGGCTACACCTTC
>TRBJ1-2|TRBV6-5|-|-
CASSYSQGNYGYTF
TGTGCCAGCAGTTACTCCCAGGGGAACTATGGCTACACCTTC
>TRBJ2-1|TRBV3-1/TRBV3-2|TRBD1|-
CASSQTGYGYNEQFF
TGTGCCAGCAGCCAGACAGGGTATGGATACAATGAGCAGTTCTTC
>TRBJ1-1|TRBV4-1|-|-
CASSLGHQMNTEAFF
TGCGCCAGCAGCCTCGGACACCAGATGAACACTGAAGCTTTCTTT
>TRBJ2-6|TRBV4-2|TRBD2|-
CASSQVLAGGTGANVLTF
TGTGCCAGCAGCCAAGTCCTAGCGGGGGGTACTGGGGCCAACGTCCTGACTTTC
>TRBJ2-3|TRBV7-2|TRBD2|-
CASSPRTSVGDTQYF
TGTGCCAGCAGCCCCCGGACTAGTGTAGGGGATACGCAGTATTTT
>TRBJ2-7|TRBV13|TRBD1|-
CASSHPGQGPYEQYF
TGTGCCAGCAGCCACCCGGGACAGGGACCCTACGAGCAGTACTTC
>TRBJ2-1|TRBV20-1|TRBD2|-
CSASTLAGTSSYNEQFF
TGCAGTGCTAGTACCCTAGCGGGGACGAGCTCCTACAATGAGCAGTTCTTC
>TRBJ2-5|TRBV19|-|-
CASSMLGASQETQYF
TGTGCCAGTAGTATGCTGGGGGCCTCACAAGAGACCCAGTACTTC
>TRBJ2-6|TRBV5-1|-|-
CASSLDSLGANVLTF
TGCGCCAGCAGCTTGGACAGCTTAGGGGCCAACGTCCTGACTTTC
>TRBJ2-5|TRBV9|TRBD2|-
CASSVRGAGLAGGQETQYF
TGTGCCAGCAGCGTAAGAGGGGCAGGACTAGCGGGGGGACAAGAGACCCAGTACTTC
>TRBJ2-5|TRBV18|-|-
CASSPGLTETQYF
TGTGCCAGCTCACCTGGGCTTACCGAGACCCAGTACTTC
>TRBJ1-3|TRBV9|-|once
CASSVSPISSGNTIYF
TGTGCCAGCAGCGTAAGCCCGATAAGCTCTGGAAACACCATATATTTT
>TRBJ1-2|TRBV10-3|-|-
CATGQKPNYGYTF
TGTGCCACTGGACAGAAACCTAACTATGGCTACACCTTC
>TRBJ1-6|TRBV18|TRBD1|few
CASSPGTGGTLHF
TGTGCCAGCTCACCGGGGACAGGGGGGACCCTCCACTTT
>TRBJ2-1|TRBV19|TRBD2|once
CASTLTSGGAGEQFF
TGTGCCAGTACCTTGACTAGCGGGGGGGCCGGTGAGCAGTTCTTC
>TRBJ2-3|TRBV5-1|-|-
CASSLERQGSTDTQYF
TGCGCCAGCAGCTTGGAACGCCAGGGGTCCACAGATACGCAGTATTTT
>TRBJ2-5|TRBV6-1|TRBD2|-
CASSASGLAGGKETQYF
TGTGCCAGCAGTGCGTCAGGGCTAGCGGGGGGAAAAGAGACCCAGTACTTC
>TRBJ1-6|TRBV11-2|-|once
CASSLDRGGNSPLHF
TGTGCCAGCAGCTTAGATCGGGGAGGTAATTCACCCCTCCACTTT
>TRBJ2-7|TRBV19|TRBD2|-
CASSIGLAGPGEQYF
TGTGCCAGTAGTATAGGACTAGCGGGGCCAGGGGAGCAGTACTTC
>TRBJ2-1|TRBV27|TRBD1|few
CARRPTGVYNEQFF
TGTGCACGCAGACCTACAGGGGTCTACAATGAGCAGTTCTTC
>TRBJ1-1|TRBV7-6|-|-
CASSVGFGVGMGNTEAFF
TGTGCCAGCAGCGTCGGGTTCGGGGTTGGGATGGGGAACACTGAAGCTTTCTTT
>TRBJ2-1|TRBV5-1|TRBD2|once
CASSLAAGGSYNEQFF
TGCGCCAGCAGCTTGGCCGCGGGGGGCTCCTACAATGAGCAGTTCTTC
>TRBJ2-3|TRBV13|-|many
CASSPRRGRSSTDTQYF
TGTGCCAGCAGCCCCCGCCGAGGTAGAAGTAGCACAGATACGCAGTATTTT
>TRBJ1-1|TRBV7-2|TRBD1|-
CASSLAPTGGTEAFF
TGTGCCAGCAGCCTAGCCCCTACAGGGGGCACTGAAGCTTTCTTT
>TRBJ2-5|TRBV15|TRBD2|once
CATSRVTSGGQETQYF
TGTGCCACCAGCAGAGTGACTAGCGGGGGACAAGAGACCCAGTACTTC
>TRBJ1-2|TRBV28|TRBD1|-
CASSLADRGAFLSLGYTF
TGTGCCAGCAGTTTAGCCGACAGGGGGGCGTTTCTTTCTCTTGGCTACACCTTC
>TRBJ1-4|TRBV28|-|few
CASTQPGGEEKLFF
TGTGCCAGCACTCAACCCGGGGGGGAGGAAAAACTGTTTTTT
>TRBJ2-7|TRBV5-5|TRBD1|-
CASSFDRGYEQYF
TGTGCCAGCAGCTTCGACAGGGGGTACGAGCAGTACTTC
>TRBJ2-3|TRBV7-9|TRBD2|-
CASSSGTSGGATDTQYF
TGTGCCAGCAGCTCGGGGACTAGCGGGGGGGCGACAGATACGCAGTATTTT
>TRBJ1-3|TRBV10-2|TRBD1|-
CASSHGQGSGNTIYF
TGCGCCAGCAGTCACGGACAGGGCTCTGGAAACACCATATATTTT
>TRBJ2-2|TRBV7-9|TRBD2|-
CASSFGRGANTGELFF
TGTGCCAGCAGCTTCGGGCGGGGGGCCAACACCGGGGAGCTGTTTTTT
>TRBJ2-7|TRBV7-9|-|-
CASSLALDSFSEQYF
TGTGCCAGCAGCTTAGCGCTGGACAGCTTCTCCGAGCAGTACTTC
>TRBJ1-1|TRBV19|TRBD1|-
CASSPLDRVAFF
TGTGCCAGTAGTCCCCTGGACAGGGTGGCTTTCTTT
>TRBJ2-7|TRBV29-1|TRBD1|-
CSVEGQGAYEQYF
TGCAGCGTTGAAGGACAGGGGGCGTACGAGCAGTACTTC
>TRBJ2-6|TRBV16|-|-
CASSPKGELSGANVLTF
TGTGCCAGCAGCCCGAAGGGGGAGCTCTCCGGGGCCAACGTCCTGACTTTC
>TRBJ1-1|TRBV11-3|-|-
CASSLGLNTEAFF
TGTGCCAGCAGCTTAGGCCTAAACACTGAAGCTTTCTTT
>TRBJ2-2|TRBV10-3|-|-
CAITGNTGELFF
TGTGCCATCACGGGGAACACCGGGGAGCTGTTTTTT
>TRBJ2-7|TRBV5-4|-|-
CASSLGGGTYEQYF
TGTGCCAGCAGCTTGGGAGGAGGAACCTACGAGCAGTACTTC
>TRBJ2-7|TRBV7-8|TRBD2|-
CASSPGLAGRGEQYF
TGTGCCAGCAGCCCGGGACTAGCGGGGAGAGGCGAGCAGTACTTC
>TRBJ2-7|TRBV2|TRBD2|-
CASRTSGIYEQYF
TGTGCCAGCAGGACTAGCGGGATTTACGAGCAGTACTTC
>TRBJ2-5|TRBV4-3|-|-
CASSQVQRETQYF
TGCGCCAGCAGCCAAGTTCAACGGGAGACCCAGTACTTC
>TRBJ2-2|TRBV9|-|-
CASSPPEDTGELFF
TGTGCCAGCAGCCCCCCAGAGGACACCGGGGAGCTGTTTTTT
>TRBJ2-3|TRBV11-3|TRBD2|-
CASSDIRLSGVSTDTQYF
TGTGCCAGCAGCGATATAAGACTTAGCGGGGTCAGCACAGATACGCAGTATTTT
>TRBJ1-2|TRBV7-8|-|once
CASSYYSGAGEGYGYTF
TGTGCCAGCAGCTATTACTCCGGGGCAGGGGAGGGCTATGGCTACACCTTC
>TRBJ1-5|TRBV4-1|TRBD1|-
CASSQERAGGGRGQPQHF
TGCGCCAGCAGCCAAGAGAGGGCAGGGGGTGGCCGGGGTCAGCCCCAGCATTTT
>TRBJ2-5|TRBV5-4|-|-
CASSLVQGKETQYF
TGTGCCAGCAGCTTGGTACAGGGCAAAGAGACCCAGTACTTC
>TRBJ2-1|TRBV30|TRBD2|-
CACHLAGGYNEQFF
TGTGCCTGCCACCTAGCGGGGGGCTACAATGAGCAGTTCTTC
>TRBJ2-3|TRBV6-1|-|-
CASSEPRQGSYTDTQYF
TGTGCCAGCAGTGAACCCCGGCAGGGGTCGTACACAGATACGCAGTATTTT
>TRBJ2-7|TRBV19|-|-
CASSPRGSYEQYF
TGTGCCAGTAGTCCCCGGGGCTCCTACGAGCAGTACTTC